The 2 T cell receptor beta chains below were found in one sample sequenced in a study of tumor-infiltrating lymphocytes in localized non-small cell lung cancer. Sequenced by immunoSEQ multiplex PCR; TCRdb stores in-frame clones only, minus some. The data show 13,000 or so clones, around 80% seen once. Sequencing input: lung tumor tissue. The source is a human donor with non-small cell lung cancer.

This clone was counted only a few times. This chain joins TRBV5-6 and TRBJ1-1; D remains unclear. The CDR3 contains 11 residues. Trimming shortened V by 3 bases and J by 4 bases, and 4 bases separated the two germline ends. Germline V gene lookup returns CDR1 SGHDT and CDR2 YYEEEE. CDR3 in DNA: TGTGCCAGCAGCTGGGGCACTGAAGCTTTCTTT. It codes for CASSWGTEAFF. Supplemented by reference TRBV5-6 and TRBJ1-1, the full variable domain reads DAGVTQSPTHLIKTRGQQVTLRCSPKSGHDTVSWYQQALGQGPQFIFQYYEEEERQRGNFPDRFSGHQFPNYSSELNVNALLLGDSALYLCASSWGTEAFFGQGTRLTVV.

This clone appeared a single time. V is TRBV7-2 and J is TRBJ2-6; D remains unclear. Trimming took 3 bases from V and 2 from J, leaving 8 bases between them. Germline-derived CDR1 and CDR2 are SGHTA and FQGNSA. The CDR3 contains 15 residues. The CDR3, as DNA: TGTGCCAGCAGCTTGACGGGTGCTGGGGCCAACGTCCTGACTTTC. Residues: CASSLTGAGANVLTF.